Sequencing of this TCR beta chain was carried out in a study of sequential checkpoint blockade in melanoma. Study information: Each arm's sequence ended with maintenance nivolumab.

V lost 4 bases to trimming and J lost 2 bases; unmatched junction nucleotides: 7. Germline V gene sequence: CDR1 GTSNPN, CDR2 SVGIG (reference sequence). The CDR3 loop spans 14 amino acids. Assay: immunoSEQ multiplex PCR; the TCRdb copy retains only in-frame clones and omits some. The top ten hold around a tenth of the sample, which has some 22,000 clones, approximately 78% seen once. This clone was found once. Treatment in this sample: randomized to nivolumab then ipilimumab (arm A) or the reverse (arm B). PBMC sorting kept live CD3+CD8+ cells without CD19 or CD56. The receptor's source is a human donor with melanoma. The input for sequencing was CD8+ T cells sorted from blood (inferred from file names), taken from a patient given nivolumab and ipilimumab in sequence. The chain is built from TRBV30 and TRBJ2-5; TRBD2 matches 7 bases. CDR3 loop: CAWNPLAEQETQYF. In nucleotides, the CDR3 is TGTGCCTGGAACCCCCTAGCGGAGCAAGAGACCCAGTACTTC.